The clone carrying this T cell receptor beta chain was counted a single time. The source of the sample is a study of PD-1 blockade in classical Hodgkin lymphoma. Relapse was seen in all patients after autologous stem cell transplantation, and brentuximab vedotin exposure was variable. V gave up 2 bases and J gave up 6 bases; unmatched junction bases: 5. The CDR3 contains 14 residues. From germline, CDR1 is MDHEN and CDR2 SYDVKM. The repertoire was sequenced with immunoSEQ multiplex PCR; TCRdb's copy has only in-frame clones and lacks some. The table lists over 90,000 clones, 75% to 90% of them singletons.

This TCR came from a human donor with classical Hodgkin lymphoma. This specimen consisted of peripheral blood mononuclear cells (PBMCs), obtained before the second cycle of nivolumab. V and J are TRBV28 and TRBJ1-2; 8 bases line up with TRBD1. The CDR3 loop reads CASSLPDRADGYTF. CDR3 nucleotide sequence: TGTGCCAGCAGTTTACCGGACAGGGCCGATGGCTACACCTTC.